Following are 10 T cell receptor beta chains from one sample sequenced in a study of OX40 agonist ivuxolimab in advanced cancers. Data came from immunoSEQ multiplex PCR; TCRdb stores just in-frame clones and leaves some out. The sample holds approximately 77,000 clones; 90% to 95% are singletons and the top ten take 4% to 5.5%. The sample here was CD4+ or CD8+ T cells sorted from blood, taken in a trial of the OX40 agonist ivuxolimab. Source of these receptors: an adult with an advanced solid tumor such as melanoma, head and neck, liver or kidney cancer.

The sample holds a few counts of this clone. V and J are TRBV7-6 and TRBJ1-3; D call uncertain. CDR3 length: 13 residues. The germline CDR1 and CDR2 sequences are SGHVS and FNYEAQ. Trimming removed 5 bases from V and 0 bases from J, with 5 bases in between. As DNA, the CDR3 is TGTGCCAGCAGCCCCCTCTCTGGAAACACCATATATTTT. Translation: CASSPLSGNTIYF.

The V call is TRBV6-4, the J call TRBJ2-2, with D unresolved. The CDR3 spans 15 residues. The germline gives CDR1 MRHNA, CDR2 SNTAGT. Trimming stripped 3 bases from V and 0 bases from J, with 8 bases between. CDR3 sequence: CASSELGSNTGELFF. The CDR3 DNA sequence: TGTGCCAGCAGTGAATTGGGCTCGAACACCGGGGAGCTGTTTTTT.

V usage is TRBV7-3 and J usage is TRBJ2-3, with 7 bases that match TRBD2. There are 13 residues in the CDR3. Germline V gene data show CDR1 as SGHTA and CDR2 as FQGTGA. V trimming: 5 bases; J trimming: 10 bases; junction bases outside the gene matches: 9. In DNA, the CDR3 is TGTGCCAGCAGCCTCCGAGGGGAGGGCGCGCAGTATTTT. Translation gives CASSLRGEGAQYF.

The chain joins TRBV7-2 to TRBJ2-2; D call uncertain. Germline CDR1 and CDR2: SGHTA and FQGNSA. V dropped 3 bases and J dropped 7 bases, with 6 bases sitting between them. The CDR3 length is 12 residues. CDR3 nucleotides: TGTGCCAGCAGCTTGGCCATCGGGGAGCTGTTTTTT. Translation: CASSLAIGELFF.

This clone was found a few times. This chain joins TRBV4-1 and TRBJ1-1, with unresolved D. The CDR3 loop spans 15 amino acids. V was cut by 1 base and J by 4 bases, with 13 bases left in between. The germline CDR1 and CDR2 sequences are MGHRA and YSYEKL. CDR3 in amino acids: CASSQGLSVGTEAFF. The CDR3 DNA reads TGCGCCAGCAGCCAAGGGCTCTCGGTCGGCACTGAAGCTTTCTTT.

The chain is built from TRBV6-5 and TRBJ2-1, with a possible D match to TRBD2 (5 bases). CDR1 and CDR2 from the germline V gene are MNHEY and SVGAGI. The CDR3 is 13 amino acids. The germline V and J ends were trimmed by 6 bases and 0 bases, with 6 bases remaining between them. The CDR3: CASRGSSYNEQFF. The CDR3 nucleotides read TGTGCCAGCAGGGGGAGCTCCTACAATGAGCAGTTCTTC.

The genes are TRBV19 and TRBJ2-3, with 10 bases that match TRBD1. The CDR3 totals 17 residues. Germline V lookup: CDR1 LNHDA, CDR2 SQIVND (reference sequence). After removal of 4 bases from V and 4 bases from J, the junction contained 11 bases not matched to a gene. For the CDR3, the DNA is TGTGCCAGTAGTAGAGACCCGACAGGGGGCTCGGCAGATACGCAGTATTTT. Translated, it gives CASSRDPTGGSADTQYF.

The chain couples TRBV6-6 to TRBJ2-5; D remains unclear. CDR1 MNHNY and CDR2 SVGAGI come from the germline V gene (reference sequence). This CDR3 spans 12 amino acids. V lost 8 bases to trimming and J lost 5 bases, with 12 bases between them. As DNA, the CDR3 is TGTGCCAGCGGTAGGGCCCAGGAGACCCAGTACTTC. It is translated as CASGRAQETQYF.

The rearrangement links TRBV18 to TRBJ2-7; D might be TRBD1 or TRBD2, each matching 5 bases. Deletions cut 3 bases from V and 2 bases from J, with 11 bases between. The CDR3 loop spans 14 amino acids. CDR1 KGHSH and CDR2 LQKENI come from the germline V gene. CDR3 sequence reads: CASSPLRDAYEQYF. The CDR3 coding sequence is TGTGCCAGCTCACCCCTCCGGGACGCCTACGAGCAGTACTTC.

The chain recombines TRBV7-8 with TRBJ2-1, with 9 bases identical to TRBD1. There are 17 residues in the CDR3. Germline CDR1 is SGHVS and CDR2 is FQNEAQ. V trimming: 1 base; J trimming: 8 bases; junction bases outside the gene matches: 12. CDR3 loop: CASSLDPPGQGRDEQFF. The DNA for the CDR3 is TGTGCCAGCAGCTTAGATCCCCCGGGACAGGGTAGAGATGAGCAGTTCTTC.